This TCR beta chain was observed in a study of shared clonotypes between healthy human individuals. The V end was cut by 4 bases, the J end by 0 bases, with 11 bases between. CDR3 length: 15 amino acids. In germline, CDR1 is SEHNR, CDR2 FQNEAQ (reference sequence). As concerns this clone: The antigen is unknown.

TCRdb's table, derived via immunoSEQ multiplex PCR, lists solely in-frame clones and lacks some. The repertoire consists of millions of clones, with just under 95% occurring once and the leading ten covering approximately 1.2%. Study-level points and caveats: An anticipated effect of sequencing depth on clonotype sharing among donors was recognized. The study found roughly 5% of naive CD4 clonotypes shared across four donors.

Terminally differentiated effector memory CD45RA+ cells were excluded by CCR7 positive selection of CD45RO-negative cells. Healthy HIV-negative adults without recent acute infections or vaccinations served as donors. The chain recombines TRBV7-9 with TRBJ2-3; D is unresolved. This clonotype was sampled from a man aged 18 to 35 in good health. The sample taken for sequencing was naive CD8+ T cells sorted from blood. The CDR3: CASSWTTFSTDTQYF. The CDR3, as DNA: TGTGCCAGCAGCTGGACGACGTTCAGCACAGATACGCAGTATTTT.